The present T cell receptor beta chain was sequenced within a study of shared T cell receptors in the human thymus. The CDR3 runs 16 residues. V was clipped by 0 bases and J by 6 bases, with 16 bases between them. Germline lookup yields CDR1 SGHRS and CDR2 YFSETQ. The table lists this clone with a count of one. The repertoire was sequenced with immunoSEQ multiplex PCR; TCRdb's copy has only in-frame clones and lacks some. The sample yields 450,000 to 650,000 clones, 75% to 80% seen once. The same sample was also used in a study of human thymus T cells. That paper adds: Resected material from corrective heart surgery provided the thymus tissue analysed. Related studies noted strongly shared thymic repertoires across unrelated people.

The origin of this receptor is a boy under two years old with a congenital heart defect. Sequencing was carried out using thymocytes. This chain connects TRBV5-1 to TRBJ1-3; possible D gene TRBD1, 5 bases. The CDR3 sequence: CASSLGPDKDLNTIYF. In DNA form, the CDR3 reads TGCGCCAGCAGCTTGGGTCCGGACAAGGATCTAAACACCATATATTTT. The full variable domain, rest sourced from reference TRBV5-1 and TRBJ1-3, is KAGVTQTPRYLIKTRGQQVTLSCSPISGHRSVSWYQQTPGQGLQFLFEYFSETQRNKGNFPGRFSGRQFSNSRSEMNVSTLELGDSALYLCASSLGPDKDLNTIYFGEGSWLTVV.